The rows below give T cell receptor beta chains drawn from one sample of a study of cytomegalovirus exposure and HLA in healthy donors. Using immunoSEQ multiplex PCR, the repertoire was profiled, and TCRdb retains in-frame clones only, with some absent. The data show 140,000 or so clones, 61% seen once. The sequenced material came from PBMCs. Every receptor here comes from a male donor in good health and CMV-seronegative. Each CDR3 is given with its conserved first and last residue. D genes are given only for firm matches. A row's size may be missing; if present it is once, few, many or a size class.

CASSMREGYEQYF TGTGCCAGTAGTATGCGTGAGGGCTACGAGCAGTACTTC TRBJ2-7 . TRBV19 .
CASRGLAGVNNEQFF TGTGCCAGCAGAGGACTAGCGGGGGTAAACAATGAGCAGTTCTTC TRBJ2-1 . TRBV6-5 TRBD2
CASSVGLAGSVETQYF TGTGCCAGCAGTGTTGGACTAGCGGGGAGCGTGGAGACCCAGTACTTC TRBJ2-5 . TRBV27 TRBD2
CASSRSRTGVELYEQYF TGTGCCAGCAGTCGGTCTAGGACAGGGGTTGAACTCTACGAGCAGTACTTC TRBJ2-7 . TRBV28 TRBD1
CASSLSRGYEQYF TGTGCCAGCAGTTTATCGCGGGGCTACGAGCAGTACTTC TRBJ2-7 few TRBV27 .
CASSLSLDRGETQYF TGTGCCAGCAGTTTATCCCTAGACAGGGGAGAGACCCAGTACTTC TRBJ2-5 . TRBV28 TRBD1
CASSPLLYSGANVLTF TGCGCCAGCAGCCCCCTTTTGTACTCTGGGGCCAACGTCCTGACTTTC TRBJ2-6 . TRBV5-1 .
CASSGDRGKQEKLFF TGTGCCAGCAGCGGGGACAGGGGAAAGCAGGAAAAACTGTTTTTT TRBJ1-4 few TRBV5-4 TRBD1
CASSLGFGTGSSSFSYEQYF TGCGCCAGCAGCTTGGGGTTCGGGACAGGCTCTTCGTCCTTTTCCTACGAGCAGTACTTC TRBJ2-7 . TRBV5-1 TRBD1
CASSIGGHEQYF TGTGCCAGTAGTATCGGGGGGCACGAGCAGTACTTC TRBJ2-7 . TRBV19 .